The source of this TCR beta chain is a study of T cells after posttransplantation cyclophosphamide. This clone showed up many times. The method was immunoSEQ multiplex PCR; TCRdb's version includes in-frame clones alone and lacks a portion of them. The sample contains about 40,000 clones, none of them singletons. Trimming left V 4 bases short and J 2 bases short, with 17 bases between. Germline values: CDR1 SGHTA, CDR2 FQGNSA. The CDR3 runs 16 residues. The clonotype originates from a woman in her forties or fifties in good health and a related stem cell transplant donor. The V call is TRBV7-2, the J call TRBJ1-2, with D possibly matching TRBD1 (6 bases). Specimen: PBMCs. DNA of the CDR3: TGTGCCAGCAGCTCGAATTCTGCAGGGGCAAACTATGGCTACACCTTC. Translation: CASSSNSAGANYGYTF.